Shown below are 28 T cell receptor beta chains from a single sample sequenced in a study of shared clonotypes between healthy human individuals. Libraries were prepared by immunoSEQ multiplex PCR; TCRdb keeps only in-frame clonotypes and omits some of them. The sample yields roughly 2.2 million clones, 80% to 95% seen once. Sample: naive CD4+ T cells from PBMCs. Subset specified: CD45RA+ positively selected. The source of these receptors is a man younger than 35 in good health. Some clones in this sample may be carry-over from other donors' samples.

This chain links TRBV6-1 with TRBJ1-3, with D possibly being TRBD1 (6 bases). The CDR3 loop spans 14 amino acids. The germline V gene has CDR1 MNHNS and CDR2 SASEGT. Trimming stripped 11 bases from V and 0 bases from J, with 14 bases between. The CDR3 region has the DNA TGTGCCGCAAGGACAGATTCCTCTGGAAACACCATATATTTT. Protein product: CAARTDSSGNTIYF.

J is TRBJ1-4 and V is TRBV5-1; no reliable D call. V shed 6 bases and J shed 8 bases, with 17 bases lying between them. The CDR3 is made up of 14 amino acids. In germline, CDR1 is SGHRS, CDR2 YFSETQ. The DNA for the CDR3 is TGCGCCAGCAAGAAGGGCTTCAGAGACGAAAAACTGTTTTTT. Encoded protein: CASKKGFRDEKLFF.

The chain joins TRBV2 to TRBJ1-1; 9 bases line up with TRBD1. In germline, CDR1 is SNHLY, CDR2 FYNNEI. This CDR3 has 14 residues. Trimming at V came to 6 bases and at J to 4 bases, leaving 6 bases not matched to a gene. CDR3 nucleotide sequence: TGTGCCAGCAGGGCGGCGACAGGGGGCACTGAAGCTTTCTTT. This codes for CASRAATGGTEAFF.

This chain joins TRBV6-5 and TRBJ1-4, with 7 bases matching TRBD1. Germline assignment: CDR1 MNHEY and CDR2 SVGAGI. The CDR3 has 14 amino acids. The V segment lost 5 bases and the J segment 8 bases; nucleotides outside the gene matches: 8. The CDR3 DNA is TGTGCCAGCAGTCGACAGGGTATCTCGGAAAAACTGTTTTTT. Protein product: CASSRQGISEKLFF.

V gene TRBV4-3 combines with J gene TRBJ1-4; D is possibly TRBD1 (5 bases). Looked up from germline, CDR1 is LGHNA and CDR2 is YSLEER. V gave up 4 bases and J gave up 0 bases, with 12 bases separating them. The CDR3 loop spans 16 amino acids. DNA of the CDR3: TGCGCCAGCAGCCTAGGGGTGAGGACAACTAATGAAAAACTGTTTTTT. Translating it yields CASSLGVRTTNEKLFF.

V and J are TRBV30 and TRBJ1-4; 9 bases are shared with TRBD1. CDR1 is GTSNPN, CDR2 SVGIG, per germline (reference sequence). V dropped 1 base and J dropped 10; count of bases not matched to a gene: 22. This CDR3 has 19 residues. CDR3 in DNA: TGTGCCTGGAGTGGCACCCCCGGGACAGGGTCCTTTGTCGGTGGAAAACTGTTTTTT. This gives the protein CAWSGTPGTGSFVGGKLFF. Full variable domain (outside the CDR3, taken from reference TRBV30 and TRBJ1-4): SQTIHQWPATLVQPVGSPLSLECTVEGTSNPNLYWYRQAAGRGLQLLFYSVGIGQISSEVPQNLSASRPQDRQFILSSKKLLLSDSGFYLCAWSGTPGTGSFVGGKLFFGSGTQLSVL.

For the CDR3, the DNA is TGCAGCGTTGAACGGGGTGTGCAGTACTTC. Protein product: CSVERGVQYF. This chain joins TRBV29-1 and TRBJ2-7, with a possible D match to TRBD2 (5 bases). Germline loops: CDR1 SQVTM, CDR2 ANQGSEA. The CDR3 totals 10 residues. Trimming pared 2 bases from V and 9 bases from J, leaving 8 bases between.

The chain is built from TRBV19 and TRBJ2-3; D not certain. V was cut by 8 bases and J by 1 base, with 7 bases left in between. Germline CDR1 reads LNHDA; CDR2 reads SQIVND (reference sequence). The CDR3 is 12 residues long. CDR3 amino acids: CASGRGTDTQYF. The CDR3, as DNA: TGTGCCAGTGGCCGTGGCACAGATACGCAGTATTTT.

V usage is TRBV7-3 and J usage is TRBJ2-7; 13 bases fit TRBD2. Trimming at V came to 5 bases and at J to 4 bases, leaving 11 bases not matched to a gene. The CDR3 has 17 amino acids. The germline V gene has CDR1 SGHTA and CDR2 FQGTGA. CDR3 sequence reads: CASSPDGPGLAGYEQYF. CDR3 DNA sequence: TGTGCCAGCAGCCCCGATGGTCCGGGACTAGCGGGATACGAGCAGTACTTC.

A remark on this clone: Other DNA sequences within the sample encode an identical CDR3. The chain links TRBV30 to TRBJ1-3; no clear D gene. Between the trimmed V and J ends, which lost 0 bases and 2 bases, there was a span of 5 bases. Germline CDR1 and CDR2: GTSNPN and SVGIG (reference sequence). The CDR3 totals 13 residues. The CDR3 loop is CAWSVAAGNTIYF. The CDR3 DNA reads TGTGCCTGGAGTGTGGCAGCTGGAAACACCATATATTTT.

V gene TRBV7-2 combines with J gene TRBJ2-1; the match to TRBD1 covers 9 bases. Germline V gene data show CDR1 as SGHTA and CDR2 as FQGNSA. The CDR3 length is 13 residues. Trimming cost V 6 bases and J 6 bases; bases outside gene matches: 3. The CDR3 sequence: CASRWTGANEQFF. The CDR3 DNA follows: TGTGCCAGCAGGTGGACAGGGGCCAATGAGCAGTTCTTC.

The genes are TRBV9 and TRBJ2-3; 7 nucleotides align to TRBD2. J was trimmed by 2 bases and V by 6 bases; bases with no gene match: 9. Germline CDR1 and CDR2: SGDLS and YYNGEE. This CDR3 comprises 15 residues. The CDR3 here is CASNPGLRFTDTQYF. The CDR3 coding sequence is TGTGCCAGCAATCCGGGACTACGATTCACAGATACGCAGTATTTT.

The chain combines TRBV7-9 with TRBJ2-3; 12 bases align to TRBD2. With V trimmed by 0 bases and J by 8 bases, 9 bases remained unmatched. The CDR3 is made up of 17 amino acids. CDR1 is SEHNR, CDR2 FQNEAQ, per germline (reference sequence). CDR3 protein: CASSLAKASGREGTQYF. In nucleotides, the CDR3 is TGTGCCAGCAGCTTAGCGAAAGCTAGCGGGAGGGAAGGTACGCAGTATTTT. The complete variable domain, with remaining parts taken from reference TRBV7-9 and TRBJ2-3, reads DTGVSQNPRHKITKRGQNVTFRCDPISEHNRLYWYRQTLGQGPEFLTYFQNEAQLEKSRLLSDRFSAERPKGSFSTLEIQRTEQGDSAMYLCASSLAKASGREGTQYFGPGTRLTVL.

The chain is built from TRBV27 and TRBJ2-7, with 12 nucleotides matching TRBD2. The CDR3 extends over 15 amino acids. V lost 6 bases and J lost 0; bases outside the gene matches: 3. The V gene's germline CDR1 is MNHEY and CDR2 SMNVEV (reference sequence). The CDR3 bases are TGTGCCAGCAGACTAGCGGGGGGTAGCTCCTACGAGCAGTACTTC. The encoded protein is CASRLAGGSSYEQYF.

V gene TRBV15 combines with J gene TRBJ1-4; weak D call: TRBD1 (5 bases). The CDR3 spans 17 residues. CDR1 is LNHNV, CDR2 YYDKDF, per germline (reference sequence). V was shortened by 0 bases and J by 2 bases, with 13 bases between the two germline ends. The CDR3 coding sequence is TGTGCCACCAGCAGAGATACCCCAGGGAGGACTAATGAAAAACTGTTTTTT. Translating it yields CATSRDTPGRTNEKLFF.

The chain employs TRBV5-4 and TRBJ1-1; D is undetermined. The V gene lost 4 bases and the J gene lost 2 bases, with 15 bases spanning the gap. Germline V CDR1 and CDR2: SGHNT, YYREEE (reference sequence). The CDR3 totals 15 residues. The CDR3 nucleotides are TGTGCCAGCAGCCGGAGTTACGGAGGAAACACTGAAGCTTTCTTT. It translates to CASSRSYGGNTEAFF.

This chain uses TRBV19 with TRBJ2-1, with 10 bases identical to TRBD2. J lost 3 bases, V lost 5 bases, and 4 bases had no gene match. The CDR3 loop spans 15 amino acids. Germline V gene sequence: CDR1 LNHDA, CDR2 SQIVND (reference sequence). The CDR3 reads CASSALAGIYNEQFF. DNA for the CDR3: TGTGCCAGTAGTGCACTAGCGGGAATCTACAATGAGCAGTTCTTC.

The chain couples TRBV6-6 to TRBJ1-2, with 7 bases fitting TRBD1. With 6 bases clipped from V and 5 bases from J, the junction kept 9 bases outside the gene matches. The CDR3 is 14 residues long. CDR1 is MNHNY and CDR2 is SVGAGI in the germline V gene (reference sequence). The CDR3 spells CASSPQGGTYGYTF. CDR3 sequence (DNA): TGTGCCAGCAGCCCCCAGGGGGGAACGTATGGCTACACCTTC.

The chain couples TRBV28 to TRBJ1-1, with D unresolved. Trimming pared 7 bases from V and 1 base from J, leaving 13 bases between. Germline CDR1 reads MDHEN; CDR2 reads SYDVKM. The CDR3 spans 14 residues. This CDR3 is CASTLGSANTEAFF. CDR3 sequence (DNA): TGTGCCAGCACCCTCGGGTCGGCGAACACTGAAGCTTTCTTT.

The genes are TRBV10-3 and TRBJ1-1; D is undetermined. The CDR3 runs to 13 residues. Trimming removed 10 bases at V and 1 base at J, with 13 bases between. Germline CDR1 reads ENHRY; CDR2 reads SYGVKD. CDR3 bases: TGTGCCACGCGGGCGGATCAGAACACTGAAGCTTTCTTT. Its translation is CATRADQNTEAFF.

This clone has more than one count but fewer than ten. The chain couples TRBV2 to TRBJ1-1; D is unclear. This CDR3 region has 11 residues. Trimming took 8 bases from V and 4 from J, leaving 8 bases between them. CDR1 is SNHLY, CDR2 FYNNEI, per germline. Written as DNA, the CDR3 is TGTGCCAGCCGTATAACCACTGAAGCTTTCTTT. Its translation is CASRITTEAFF.

The V call is TRBV28, the J call TRBJ1-3; D remains ambiguous. The CDR3 is 15 residues long. V was clipped by 5 bases and J by 1 base, with 12 bases between them. Germline V gene lookup returns CDR1 MDHEN and CDR2 SYDVKM. In DNA form, the CDR3 reads TGTGCCAGCAGTCTCCAGAAAAATTCTGGAAACACCATATATTTT. The encoded protein is CASSLQKNSGNTIYF.

The chain's CDR3 is CSVTQTGRLNEQYF. For the CDR3, the DNA is TGCAGCGTTACCCAGACAGGGCGTCTCAACGAGCAGTACTTC. This chain connects TRBV29-1 to TRBJ2-5; 7 bases align to TRBD1. The J call may not be correct, given that the DNA end is closer to TRBJ2-7. CDR3 length: 14 amino acids. Germline V gene data show CDR1 as SQVTM and CDR2 as ANQGSEA.

With respect to this clone: Distinct nucleotide sequences in the sample also encode this CDR3. The chain recombines TRBV6-1 with TRBJ1-5, with TRBD1 matching over 7 bases. Trimming took 2 bases from V and 4 from J; bases not matched to a gene: 2. Germline CDR1 is MNHNS and CDR2 is SASEGT. CDR3 length equals 14 residues. In nucleotides, the CDR3 is TGTGCCAGCAGTGAAAACAGGGGTAATCAGCCCCAGCATTTT. Protein product: CASSENRGNQPQHF.

This clone was counted a single time. The V gene is TRBV5-4, the J gene TRBJ2-7; tentatively, D is TRBD1 or TRBD2 (7 bases each). The CDR3 contains 15 residues. V was clipped by 1 base and J by 4 bases, with 15 bases between them. Germline V gene data show CDR1 as SGHNT and CDR2 as YYREEE (reference sequence). The chain's CDR3 is CASSLPGRGPYEQYF. CDR3 in DNA: TGTGCCAGCAGCTTGCCGGGGAGGGGGCCTTACGAGCAGTACTTC.

This sequence joins TRBV6-4 and TRBJ2-3; D is ambiguous. The CDR3 is 13 amino acids. Deletions cut 6 bases from V and 3 bases from J, with 10 bases between. CDR1 is MRHNA, CDR2 SNTAGT, per germline. The CDR3 loop reads CASRGAGTDTQYF. CDR3 DNA: TGTGCCAGCAGAGGCGCCGGAACAGATACGCAGTATTTT.

As concerns this clone: This same CDR3 is encoded by further DNA sequences in the sample. The rearrangement joins TRBV19 to TRBJ1-5; D is unclear. Germline assignment: CDR1 LNHDA and CDR2 SQIVND (reference sequence). Trimming took off 4 bases at V and 4 bases at J, with 5 bases between the two ends. This CDR3 has 12 amino acids. This CDR3 reads CASSRGNQPQHF. DNA of the CDR3: TGTGCCAGTAGTAGAGGGAATCAGCCCCAGCATTTT.

The gene calls are TRBV25-1 and TRBJ1-2; D remains unclear. Trimming cost V 4 bases and J 4 bases, with 7 bases left between them. The CDR3 contains 12 residues. The germline CDR1 and CDR2 sequences are MGHDK and SYGVNS. The CDR3 loop is CASSGDSYGYTF. The CDR3 DNA reads TGTGCCAGCAGTGGGGATAGCTATGGCTACACCTTC.